The 19 T cell receptor beta chains reported below all come from one sample, sequenced in a study of human T cells and chemical hapten exposure. As to time point: pre-sensitization, week 0. Documented treatment: therapeutic diphenylcyclopropenone sensitization with weekly scalp DPC. Using its own MiXCR run on the RACE reads, TCRdb lists one record per CDR3 protein. Among approximately 77,000 distinct CDR3 sequences listed, approximately 15% were seen once. Sequenced material: whole blood, taken in connection with sensitization to the hapten diphenylcyclopropenone (DPC). The receptors here all came from a woman in her fifties or sixties with alopecia areata. Some clones in this sample may be carry-over from other donors' samples.

A few counts support this clonotype. The chain uses TRBV28 and TRBJ2-3; D remains ambiguous. This CDR3 spans 12 amino acids. Trimming removed 6 bases at V and 9 bases at J, with 13 bases between. In germline, CDR1 is MDHEN, CDR2 SYDVKM. As DNA, the CDR3 is TGTGCCAGCAGGTCGCATGCGTTGACGCAGTATTTT. Translating gives CASRSHALTQYF.

This clonotype showed up just a few times. The chain joins TRBV14 to TRBJ2-3; 7 bases align to TRBD2. CDR3 length: 18 amino acids. Germline CDR1 and CDR2: SGHDN and FVKESK. J gave up 4 bases and V 1 base, and 14 bases lay outside the gene matches. For the CDR3, the DNA is TGTGCCAGCAGCCAAGTCGGTTGGTTGCGGGAGTCCGCAGATACGCAGTATTTT. Protein sequence: CASSQVGWLRESADTQYF.

This clonotype was seen ten or more times. The rearrangement links TRBV7-9 to TRBJ2-5; D is perhaps TRBD2 (5 bases). Germline assignment: CDR1 SEHNR and CDR2 FQNEAQ (reference sequence). V lost 4 bases and J 3 bases, leaving 12 bases between the germline ends. CDR3 length equals 14 residues. The CDR3 DNA reads TGTGCCAGCAGCTCCTCTGCGGGTAAAGAGACCCAGTACTTC. Protein sequence: CASSSSAGKETQYF. Full variable domain (rest looked up from reference TRBV7-9 and TRBJ2-5): DTGVSQNPRHKITKRGQNVTFRCDPISEHNRLYWYRQTLGQGPEFLTYFQNEAQLEKSRLLSDRFSAERPKGSFSTLEIQRTEQGDSAMYLCASSSSAGKETQYFGPGTRLLVL.

Ten or more counts support this clonotype. This sequence joins TRBV25-1 and TRBJ2-7; 11 bases are shared with TRBD1. Germline trimming cut 1 base from V and 8 bases from J; bases unmatched to any gene: 7. This CDR3 contains 15 residues. From germline, CDR1 is MGHDK and CDR2 SYGVNS. The CDR3 coding sequence is TGTGCCAGCAGTGAATTTGGGACAGGGGGTGGTCAGCAGTACTTC. Amino acids: CASSEFGTGGGQQYF.

This clonotype was detected a few times. This chain uses TRBV3-1 with TRBJ2-7, with D uncertain. The CDR3 contains 15 residues. The germline V gene encodes CDR1 LGHDT and CDR2 YNNKEL (reference sequence). The V gene lost 4 bases and the J gene lost 3 bases, with 16 bases spanning the gap. The CDR3 is CASSLPRGLGYEQYF. CDR3 nucleotides: TGTGCCAGCAGCCTACCCCGCGGTTTGGGCTACGAGCAGTACTTC.

This rearrangement joins TRBV18 to TRBJ1-4, with a tentative D call TRBD1 (5 bases). CDR1 is KGHSH, CDR2 LQKENI, per germline. This CDR3 comprises 14 residues. Trimming removed 0 bases at V and 5 bases at J, with 7 bases between. CDR3 loop: CASSPPGANEKLFF. The CDR3 DNA reads as TGTGCCAGCTCACCACCAGGGGCCAATGAAAAACTGTTTTTT.

This clonotype was seen a handful of times. The chain uses TRBV19 and TRBJ2-2; 10 bases fit TRBD1. CDR3 size: 15 residues. V shed 5 bases and J 5 bases; nucleotides not matched to a gene: 5. CDR1 is LNHDA, CDR2 SQIVND, per germline (reference sequence). The CDR3 sequence is CASSDRGRGTGELFF. CDR3 bases: TGTGCCAGTAGTGACAGGGGGCGCGGAACCGGGGAGCTGTTTTTT.

This rearrangement joins TRBV12-3 or TRBV12-4 to TRBJ2-3, with D unclear. The CDR3 sequence is 14 residues long. The V end was cut by 10 bases, the J end by 2 bases, with 16 bases between. Here the CDR3 reads CATSSGPLTDTQYF. CDR3 coding DNA: TGTGCCACCTCGTCCGGGCCACTCACAGATACGCAGTATTTT.

V gene TRBV7-2 combines with J gene TRBJ1-6; D not resolved. Germline CDR1 and CDR2: SGHTA and FQGNSA. V was cut by 0 bases and J by 7 bases, with 13 bases left in between. The length of the CDR3 is 16 residues. The CDR3 region is CASSLAGISTNSPLHF. The DNA of the CDR3 is TGTGCCAGCAGCTTAGCGGGGATCTCCACAAATTCACCCCTCCACTTT.

This clonotype was seen more than once but under ten times. CDR3 coding DNA: TGTGCCAGCAGCCAATCTTGGGGGGACCACAATGAGCAGTTCTTC. Translation: CASSQSWGDHNEQFF. This sequence joins TRBV3-1 and TRBJ2-1, with D possibly matching TRBD2 (6 bases). The CDR3 loop spans 15 amino acids. Germline values: CDR1 LGHDT, CDR2 YNNKEL (reference sequence). With 2 bases removed from V and 5 bases from J, the gap between germline ends came to 13 bases.

V usage is TRBV3-1 and J usage is TRBJ2-1, with 8 bases identical to TRBD2. Trimming removed 0 bases from V and 7 bases from J; junction bases left unmatched: 17. This CDR3 is 19 amino acids long. Germline V gene sequence: CDR1 LGHDT, CDR2 YNNKEL (reference sequence). The DNA for the CDR3 is TGTGCCAGCAGCCAAGAATCTGTATCGGGACTAGGCCGCCGGAATGAGCAGTTCTTC. Its translation: CASSQESVSGLGRRNEQFF.

This clonotype turned up a few times. The chain uses TRBV7-2 and TRBJ2-7, with D maybe TRBD1 (5 bases). CDR1 SGHTA and CDR2 FQGNSA come from the germline V gene. Trimming took off 5 bases at V and 5 bases at J, with 19 bases between the two ends. The CDR3 is made up of 15 amino acids. The CDR3 loop reads CASSPTWQGSDEQYF. Here the CDR3 DNA reads TGTGCCAGCAGCCCGACGTGGCAGGGCAGCGACGAGCAGTACTTC.

This clonotype was counted only a few times. V usage is TRBV3-1 and J usage is TRBJ2-7; the D gene could be TRBD1 or TRBD2 (6 bases each). This CDR3 has 13 residues. Germline CDR1 reads LGHDT; CDR2 reads YNNKEL (reference sequence). V was trimmed by 2 bases and J by 6 bases, leaving 11 bases between them. The CDR3 nucleotides are TGTGCCAGCAGCCAAAGGGGGGATGCCGAGCAGTACTTC. Translating gives CASSQRGDAEQYF.

The rearrangement links TRBV5-1 to TRBJ2-1; 10 nucleotides line up with TRBD2. The CDR3 is 14 amino acids. The J segment lost 7 bases and the V segment lost 5 bases, leaving 6 bases of the junction unmatched. Germline assignment: CDR1 SGHRS and CDR2 YFSETQ. The CDR3 DNA is TGCGCCAGCAGGCTAGCGGGAGTGAGTAATGAGCAGTTCTTC. Its protein is CASRLAGVSNEQFF. The whole variable domain, filled in from reference TRBV5-1 and TRBJ2-1, reads KAGVTQTPRYLIKTRGQQVTLSCSPISGHRSVSWYQQTPGQGLQFLFEYFSETQRNKGNFPGRFSGRQFSNSRSEMNVSTLELGDSALYLCASRLAGVSNEQFFGPGTRLTVL.

This clonotype has only a few counts. The CDR3 loop reads CASSEIQGYEQYF. CDR3 DNA sequence: TGTGCCAGCAGTGAAATTCAGGGGTACGAGCAGTACTTC. The chain couples TRBV2 to TRBJ2-7; a possible D gene is TRBD1 (6 bases). Trimming took off 2 bases at V and 4 bases at J, with 9 bases between the two ends. This CDR3 has 13 residues. Germline CDR1 and CDR2: SNHLY and FYNNEI.

The chain couples TRBV7-6 to TRBJ2-1; 10 bases match TRBD1. The V gene's germline CDR1 is SGHVS and CDR2 FNYEAQ. The trim removed 5 bases at V and 0 bases at J, leaving 4 bases unmatched. The CDR3 consists of 16 residues. CDR3 coding DNA: TGTGCCAGCAGCAGACGGGACAGGGGCTCCTACAATGAGCAGTTCTTC. It encodes CASSRRDRGSYNEQFF. Variable domain in full (rest from reference TRBV7-6 and TRBJ2-1): GAGVSQSPRYKVTKRGQDVALRCDPISGHVSLYWYRQALGQGPEFLTYFNYEAQQDKSGLPNDRFSAERPEGSISTLTIQRTEQRDSAMYRCASSRRDRGSYNEQFFGPGTRLTVL.

This clonotype came up once. This chain connects TRBV25-1 to TRBJ2-7; 9 bases are a match to TRBD2. Trimming at V came to 6 bases and at J to 5 bases, leaving 11 bases not matched to a gene. Germline CDR1 MGHDK, CDR2 SYGVNS. The CDR3 totals 15 residues. CDR3 DNA sequence: TGTGCCAGCAGCAGTTTAGCGGGAGTTTCTAACGAGCAGTACTTC. Its translation: CASSSLAGVSNEQYF.

This sequence joins TRBV4-3 and TRBJ2-2; D is uncertain. The CDR3 contains 15 residues. V lost 0 bases and J 4 bases, leaving 9 bases between the germline ends. Germline V gene lookup returns CDR1 LGHNA and CDR2 YSLEER. The chain's CDR3 is CASSQDLAVTGELFF. The CDR3 DNA follows: TGCGCCAGCAGCCAAGATCTGGCAGTCACCGGGGAGCTGTTTTTT.

V is TRBV20-1 and J is TRBJ2-1; 8 bases align to TRBD2. Per germline, CDR1 DFQATT and CDR2 SNEGSKA (reference sequence). The CDR3 runs to 15 residues. V dropped 3 bases and J dropped 5; count of bases not matched to a gene: 9. CDR3 amino acids: CSASLLAARNNEQFF. Here the CDR3 DNA reads TGCAGTGCTAGTCTACTAGCGGCCCGAAACAATGAGCAGTTCTTC.